The entry below describes one T cell receptor beta chain. This clone was detected only once. This receptor's antigen is unknown. No much larger clonotype is one base removed from it; base qualities were not supplied. This entry belongs to a study of control samples from healthy donors and cancer patients (dated by TCRdb to about 2020). Libraries were prepared through the immunoSEQ multiplex PCR assay. Held by TCRdb, this immuneACCESS table contains in-frame sequences only and omits some clones. Under half of the omission traces to an unresolved V gene where checked; the cause of the rest is unknown. The sample data list nearly 200,000 clones, and about nine tenths of these were observed just once. The top ten clones comprise approximately 2% of the sample. A distance of 13 bases separates the germline ends of V and J, which lose 4 bases and 6 bases respectively. The germline V gene (reference sequence) provides CDR1 LNHDA and CDR2 SQIVND. The CDR3 holds 13 amino acids from the cysteine to the phenylalanine. Only the CDR3 portion is preserved as DNA: 39 bases, with reading frame beginning at the first base.

The rearrangement combines TRBV19 with TRBJ2-7, with the D gene possibly TRBD1 or TRBD2, each one fitting 5 bases. The source material was blood. The receptor was derived from a young man in good health. The nucleotides read TGTGCCAGTAGTACCCAGTCAGGGACCGAGCAGTACTTC. It translates as CASSTQSGTEQYF.